One and the same sample provided the 17 T cell receptor beta chains below, sequenced in a study of cytomegalovirus exposure and HLA in healthy donors. 13 Jbeta primers and 60 Vbeta primers were used for the PCR. Sequenced by immunoSEQ multiplex PCR; TCRdb stores in-frame clones only, minus some. This repertoire shows around 140,000 clones, 77% found once; its top ten account for 0.94%. Source material: PBMCs. The receptors derive from a woman aged 55-70 years in good health and CMV-seronegative.

Only one count was recorded for this clone. The genes are TRBV5-6 and TRBJ2-2, with 8 bases lining up with TRBD2. V gave up 1 base and J gave up 1 base; unmatched junction bases: 3. CDR3 size: 16 residues. Germline assignment: CDR1 SGHDT and CDR2 YYEEEE. Here the CDR3 reads CASSLLREGNTGELFF. In DNA form, the CDR3 reads TGTGCCAGCAGCTTGTTACGGGAGGGGAACACCGGGGAGCTGTTTTTT.

This CDR3 is CASTPSTGNNSPLHF. The CDR3 DNA sequence: TGCGCCAGCACCCCCTCGACAGGGAATAATTCACCCCTCCACTTT. The J gene is TRBJ1-6, the V gene TRBV5-1; TRBD1 aligns across 7 bases. Germline trimming cut 6 bases from V and 5 bases from J; bases unmatched to any gene: 8. CDR1 SGHRS and CDR2 YFSETQ come from the germline V gene. This CDR3 comprises 15 residues.

The V and J genes are TRBV13 and TRBJ1-2; D is ambiguous. The germline V gene encodes CDR1 PRHDT and CDR2 FYEKMQ (reference sequence). Deletions cut 1 base from V and 0 bases from J, with 9 bases between. This CDR3 has 15 residues. In DNA form, the CDR3 reads TGTGCCAGCAGCTTAGCAGACAATTCTAACTATGGCTACACCTTC. Protein: CASSLADNSNYGYTF.

The chain combines TRBV21-1 with TRBJ1-3; the tabulated D call, TRBD1, remains unverified against the DNA. TRBV21-1 corresponds to a pseudogene. This CDR3 has 15 amino acids. The CDR3 loop reads CASELEDRVGNTIYF. The DNA of the CDR3 is TGTGCCAGCGAGTTAGAGGACAGGGTGGGAAACACCATATATTTT.

The chain uses TRBV15 and TRBJ2-3, with D possibly TRBD2 on 7 matching bases. Per the germline V gene, CDR1 is LNHNV and CDR2 is YYDKDF (reference sequence). The V and J ends lost 8 bases and 2 bases respectively, with 14 bases between them. The CDR3 loop spans 14 amino acids. CDR3 sequence: CATGGGRVTDTQYF. In DNA form, the CDR3 reads TGTGCCACCGGGGGGGGCCGAGTCACAGATACGCAGTATTTT.

J is TRBJ2-7 and V is TRBV28, with TRBD1 matching 7 bases. This CDR3 region has 14 residues. The germline V gene has CDR1 MDHEN and CDR2 SYDVKM. The ends lost 7 bases at V and 7 bases at J; junction bases unmatched: 13. The CDR3 nucleotides are TGTGCCAGCACTGAAGGGGGCCCTTCGAGGGAGCAGTACTTC. It specifies CASTEGGPSREQYF.

V gene TRBV7-9 combines with J gene TRBJ1-2; 7 nucleotides line up with TRBD1. The germline V gene has CDR1 SEHNR and CDR2 FQNEAQ (reference sequence). This CDR3 contains 15 residues. V lost 5 bases and J lost 0; bases outside the gene matches: 6. The DNA of the CDR3 is TGTGCCAGCAGCCCAGGGACAGCTACTAACTATGGCTACACCTTC. This translates into CASSPGTATNYGYTF.

The chain combines TRBV18 with TRBJ1-1; D perhaps matches TRBD1 (6 bases). Germline V lookup: CDR1 KGHSH, CDR2 LQKENI. V was clipped by 2 bases and J by 1 base, with 11 bases between them. This CDR3 is 15 amino acids long. CDR3 sequence (DNA): TGTGCCAGCTCACCATCCCAACAGGGGAACACTGAAGCTTTCTTT. Translating it yields CASSPSQQGNTEAFF.

The V gene is TRBV19, the J gene TRBJ1-2; 8 nucleotides match TRBD1. This CDR3 is built from 13 residues. J gave up 6 bases and V 6 bases, and 6 bases lay outside the gene matches. Germline CDR1 LNHDA, CDR2 SQIVND (reference sequence). This CDR3 reads CASSQRTGNGYTF. For the CDR3, the DNA is TGTGCCAGTAGCCAAAGGACAGGGAATGGCTACACCTTC.

The CDR3 nucleotides read TGTGCCAGCAGCCCTACAGGGTCCCTTAACTATGGCTACACCTTC. This gives the protein CASSPTGSLNYGYTF. The rearrangement uses TRBV28 and TRBJ1-2, with D maybe TRBD1 (6 bases). Germline V gene sequence: CDR1 MDHEN, CDR2 SYDVKM. The CDR3 runs to 15 residues. Trimming left V 6 bases short and J 1 base short, with 15 bases between.

Comments on this clone: One junction end disagrees with the germline gene, perhaps due to a read error. V is TRBV18 and J is TRBJ1-1, with D tentatively TRBD1 (6 bases). Germline V gives CDR1 KGHSH, CDR2 LQKENI. The length of the CDR3 is 15 residues. The CDR3 DNA follows: TGTGCCAGCCCACCACCCGGACAGCTTAACACTGAAGCTTTCTTT. Translating gives CASPPPGQLNTEAFF.

The chain has TRBV15 and TRBJ2-7; tentative D call: TRBD1 (6 bases). Germline lookup yields CDR1 LNHNV and CDR2 YYDKDF (reference sequence). V lost 0 bases to trimming and J lost 6 bases, with 18 bases between them. CDR3 length: 16 amino acids. For the CDR3, the DNA is TGTGCCACCAGCAGAGACCCGACAGGTCCGGCGGGCGAGCAGTACTTC. Its protein is CATSRDPTGPAGEQYF.

This rearrangement joins TRBV15 to TRBJ2-1; TRBD1 might be the D (6 bases). Germline V CDR1 and CDR2: LNHNV, YYDKDF (reference sequence). The CDR3 is 13 amino acids. V was cut by 5 bases and J by 9 bases, with 14 bases left in between. CDR3 DNA: TGTGCCACCAGCCGACGACAACAGGGTGAGCAGTTCTTC. As protein: CATSRRQQGEQFF.

In DNA, the CDR3 is TGTGCCAGCAGAAGGGACAGCCTGACTGAAGCTTTCTTT. Translation: CASRRDSLTEAFF. The genes are TRBV28 and TRBJ1-1, with 7 nucleotides matching TRBD1. The V gene's germline CDR1 is MDHEN and CDR2 SYDVKM. The V and J ends lost 6 bases and 5 bases, in that order; junction bases with no gene match: 6. This CDR3 is 13 amino acids long. Complete variable domain (other parts from reference TRBV28 and TRBJ1-1): DVKVTQSSRYLVKRTGEKVFLECVQDMDHENMFWYRQDPGLGLRLIYFSYDVKMKEKGDIPEGYSVSREKKERFSLILESASTNQTSMYLCASRRDSLTEAFFGQGTRLTVV.

Only a few counts were recorded for this clone. The chain uses TRBV5-8 and TRBJ2-7; 7 positions agree with TRBD2. From germline, CDR1 is SGHTS and CDR2 YDEGEE. The J segment lost 6 bases and the V segment lost 2 bases, leaving 8 bases of the junction unmatched. The CDR3 loop spans 14 amino acids. The CDR3 DNA sequence: TGTGCCAGCAGCTTTGGGCTAGCGGTATCCGAGCAGTACTTC. As protein: CASSFGLAVSEQYF.

The chain joins TRBV30 to TRBJ2-4, with 7 bases aligning to TRBD1. The CDR3 extends over 16 amino acids. V shed 2 bases, J shed 3 bases, and the junction held 10 bases outside the gene matches. Germline CDR1 GTSNPN, CDR2 SVGIG (reference sequence). The CDR3 nucleotides are TGTGCCTGGAGTCCACCGGGACAGCTTATCAAAAACATTCAGTACTTC. Protein product: CAWSPPGQLIKNIQYF.

The gene calls are TRBV28 and TRBJ1-2; 10 bases agree with TRBD1. Trimming removed 9 bases from V and 4 bases from J; junction bases left unmatched: 8. CDR1 is MDHEN, CDR2 SYDVKM, per germline. This CDR3 comprises 14 residues. The DNA of the CDR3 is TGTGCCAGTAAGACAGGGGGCTACACCTATGGCTACACCTTC. It codes for CASKTGGYTYGYTF.